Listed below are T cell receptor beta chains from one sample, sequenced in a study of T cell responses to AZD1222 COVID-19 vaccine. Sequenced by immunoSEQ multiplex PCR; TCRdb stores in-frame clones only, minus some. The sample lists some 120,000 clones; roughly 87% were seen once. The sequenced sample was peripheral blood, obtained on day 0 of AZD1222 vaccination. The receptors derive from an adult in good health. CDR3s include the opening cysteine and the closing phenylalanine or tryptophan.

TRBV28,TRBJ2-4,CASSIWQNGKNIQYF
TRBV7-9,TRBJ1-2,CASSLQGASYGYTF
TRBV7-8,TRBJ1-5,CASSLYRTQNQPQHF
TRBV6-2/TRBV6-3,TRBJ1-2,CASSYAGSYGYTF
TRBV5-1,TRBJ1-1,CASSLDSPNTEAFF
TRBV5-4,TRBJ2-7,CASSLGLNPYEQYF
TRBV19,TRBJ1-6,CASSPGQGSSYNSPLHF
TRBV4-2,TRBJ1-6,CASSLGGAGSPLHF
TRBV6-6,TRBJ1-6,CASRPIIRTSNSPLHF
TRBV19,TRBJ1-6,CASSIGGAGFNSPLHF
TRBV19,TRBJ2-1,CASSRLTGGYNEQFF
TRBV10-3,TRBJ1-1,CAISDGGWDTEAFF
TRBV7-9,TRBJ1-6,CASSPTGGGSPLHF
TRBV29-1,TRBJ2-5,CSVDRGNQETQYF
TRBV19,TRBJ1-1,CASSPRQTNTEAFF
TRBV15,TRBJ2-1,CATSRSAGGPHEQFF
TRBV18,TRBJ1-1,CASSPTGVLTEAFF
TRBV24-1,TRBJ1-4,CATSDPRAANEKLFF
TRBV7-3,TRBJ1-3,CASSRQGRGAGNTIYF
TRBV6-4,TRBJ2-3,CASSECKQGPDTQYF
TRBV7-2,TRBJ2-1,CASKRMTSGRAYNEQFF
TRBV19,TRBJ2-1,CASRVSSGGYNEQFF
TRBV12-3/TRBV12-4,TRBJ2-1,CASSSGTLQFF
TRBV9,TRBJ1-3,CASSSPGRGNTIYF
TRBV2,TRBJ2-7,CASSPSRDRTYEQYF
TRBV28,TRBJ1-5,CASDRDRGRQPQHF
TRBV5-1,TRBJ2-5,CASSLIPSGRAFSEETQYF
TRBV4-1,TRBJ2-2,CASSRANRGHTGELFF
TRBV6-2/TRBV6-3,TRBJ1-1,CASSFIAWGGTEAFF
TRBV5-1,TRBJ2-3,CASSSSRPDTQYF
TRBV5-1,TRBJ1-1,CASSALAGGLDTEAFF
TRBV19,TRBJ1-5,CASSYGPGGLVGSNQPQHF
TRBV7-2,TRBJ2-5,CASSLRGDQETQYF
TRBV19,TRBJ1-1,CASSDQEGAGVFF
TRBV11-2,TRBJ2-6,CASSPSGSGANVLTF
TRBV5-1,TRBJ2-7,CASSLQGAGYEQYF
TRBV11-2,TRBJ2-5,CASSRDRGQETQYF
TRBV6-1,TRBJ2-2,CASSDRARELFF
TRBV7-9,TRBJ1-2,CASSLAYPAGIELYGYTF
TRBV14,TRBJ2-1,CASTAIGGTSYNEQFF
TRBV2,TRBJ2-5,CASTTETQYF
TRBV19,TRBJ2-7,CASSPESGGGYEQYF
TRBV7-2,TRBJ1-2,CASSSGQGAYGYTF
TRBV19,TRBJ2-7,CASSAQGGAGEQYF
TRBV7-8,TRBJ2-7,CASSLGIRGQWYEQYF
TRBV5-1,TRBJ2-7,CASSRDRGLYEQYF
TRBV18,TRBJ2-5,CASSPIGRETQYF
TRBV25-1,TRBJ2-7,CASSPTGGTYEQYF
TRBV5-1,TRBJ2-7,CASSLDRNYYEQYF